Following are 29 T cell receptor beta chains from one sample sequenced in a study of shared clonotypes between healthy human individuals. Some clones are missing from TCRdb's copy, which holds only in-frame ones; the method was immunoSEQ multiplex PCR. Of some 470,000 clones in the sample, 70% to 80% are singletons; the top ten hold 10% to 15%. The sample taken for sequencing was PBMCs. The origin of the receptors is a woman aged 40 to 50 in good health. Some clones in this sample may be carry-over from other donors' samples.

Concerning this clone: A much larger clone differs by one base, so this may be a read error. V is TRBV7-6 and J is TRBJ1-5; D ambiguous. V lost 2 bases and J 4 bases, leaving 6 bases between the germline ends. The germline gives CDR1 SGHVS, CDR2 FNYEAQ. This CDR3 contains 13 residues. The CDR3, as DNA: TGTGCCAGCAGCTTACGGGGTAATCAGCCCCAGCATTTT. Its protein product is CASSLRGNQPQHF.

The chain recombines TRBV28 with TRBJ1-5, with 12 bases lining up with TRBD1. The CDR3 contains 16 residues. The germline V gene has CDR1 MDHEN and CDR2 SYDVKM. The ends lost 7 bases at V and 6 bases at J; junction bases unmatched: 10. The CDR3 DNA reads TGTGCCAGCATCCAAGTCGGGACAGGGGGCGTTCAGCCCCAGCATTTT. It specifies CASIQVGTGGVQPQHF.

The CDR3 DNA reads as TGTGCCAGCAGCCCCACCGAGGGCGGGAGCACTGAAGCTTTCTTT. Residues: CASSPTEGGSTEAFF. The chain combines TRBV4-2 with TRBJ1-1; D not certain. The V end lost 4 bases, the J end lost 4 bases, and 16 bases lay between the germline ends. Looked up from germline, CDR1 is LGHNA and CDR2 is YNFKEQ. The CDR3 contains 15 residues.

This chain uses TRBV18 with TRBJ2-7; D possibly corresponds to TRBD1 (5 bases). V shed 1 base and J shed 0 bases, with 13 bases lying between them. The CDR3 is 16 amino acids. Germline V gene sequence: CDR1 KGHSH, CDR2 LQKENI. CDR3 DNA sequence: TGTGCCAGCTCACCACTTCAATGGACATCCTCCTACGAGCAGTACTTC. This codes for CASSPLQWTSSYEQYF.

This clone was recorded a few times. The rearrangement links TRBV10-3 to TRBJ1-2; D perhaps matches TRBD1 (6 bases). The CDR3 extends over 16 amino acids. Germline V lookup: CDR1 ENHRY, CDR2 SYGVKD. The V and J ends lost 10 bases and 7 bases respectively, with 28 bases between them. The CDR3 region has the DNA TGTGCCACCATTTCTACGCCGGACAGTAGTGCGGGTGGCTACACCTTC. This sequence encodes CATISTPDSSAGGYTF.

The chain carries TRBV5-1 and TRBJ2-2; 8 bases map to TRBD1. The J segment lost 4 bases and the V segment lost 6 bases, leaving 11 bases of the junction unmatched. The CDR3 extends over 16 amino acids. CDR1 and CDR2 (germline): SGHRS, YFSETQ. As DNA, the CDR3 is TGCGCCAGCAAGACAGGGGACAGAACGAGCACCGGGGAGCTGTTTTTT. This translates into CASKTGDRTSTGELFF.

This sequence joins TRBV5-6 and TRBJ2-5, with 9 bases fitting TRBD1. CDR1 and CDR2 from the germline V gene are SGHDT and YYEEEE. The CDR3 loop spans 15 amino acids. V lost 4 bases, J lost 5 bases, and 9 bases stayed unmatched. CDR3 amino acids: CASSRRDRVVETQYF. For the CDR3, the DNA is TGTGCCAGCAGCCGCCGGGACAGGGTCGTGGAGACCCAGTACTTC. The full variable domain, its missing parts supplied by reference TRBV5-6 and TRBJ2-5, is DAGVTQSPTHLIKTRGQQVTLRCSPKSGHDTVSWYQQALGQGPQFIFQYYEEEERQRGNFPDRFSGHQFPNYSSELNVNALLLGDSALYLCASSRRDRVVETQYFGPGTRLLVL.

This rearrangement joins TRBV29-1 to TRBJ1-5, with D perhaps TRBD1 (5 bases). Trimming took off 2 bases at V and 6 bases at J, with 11 bases between the two ends. This CDR3 has 13 residues. Germline loops: CDR1 SQVTM, CDR2 ANQGSEA. The CDR3 sequence: CSVELNGGQPQHF. The CDR3 coding sequence is TGCAGCGTTGAACTGAACGGGGGTCAGCCCCAGCATTTT.

This clone was recorded a few times. The J gene is TRBJ2-6, the V gene TRBV18; D unresolved. V lost 3 bases and J 0 bases, leaving 9 bases between the germline ends. The CDR3 extends over 16 amino acids. CDR1 is KGHSH and CDR2 is LQKENI in the germline V gene. This chain's CDR3 is CASSPNPSSGANVLTF. The CDR3 DNA reads as TGTGCCAGCTCACCTAACCCCAGCTCTGGGGCCAACGTCCTGACTTTC.

As for this clone: This may arise from a read error, as a much more abundant clone is one base away. The rearrangement links TRBV2 to TRBJ2-5; 7 bases are shared with TRBD1. There are 14 residues in the CDR3. Germline CDR1 reads SNHLY; CDR2 reads FYNNEI. The DNA of the CDR3 is TGTGCCAGCAGTGAATGGGGGCAGGGGGAGACCCTGTACTTC. Protein product: CASSEWGQGETLYF.

The V gene is TRBV6-8, the J gene TRBJ2-5, with 9 bases fitting TRBD2. This CDR3 contains 17 residues. The trim removed 8 bases at V and 7 bases at J, leaving 20 bases unmatched. The germline V gene has CDR1 MNHGY and CDR2 SAAAGT. CDR3: CASDSPRLADRQRTQYF. The CDR3 DNA is TGTGCCAGCGATTCCCCTCGACTAGCGGACCGTCAGAGGACCCAGTACTTC.

To note about this clone: Likely a read error: the CDR3 ends without its conserved phenylalanine or tryptophan. The gene calls are TRBV2 and TRBJ2-7; D possibly corresponds to TRBD2 (6 bases). CDR3 size: 15 residues. Trimming removed 0 bases at V and 6 bases at J, with 15 bases between. CDR1 and CDR2 from the germline V gene are SNHLY and FYNNEI. The CDR3 loop reads CASSEAGGTFSEQYS. The DNA of the CDR3 is TGTGCCAGCAGTGAAGCTGGCGGGACGTTCTCCGAGCAGTACTCC.

The chain recombines TRBV6-5 with TRBJ2-7; D not resolved. V was shortened by 0 bases and J by 6 bases, with 15 bases between the two germline ends. CDR3 length equals 15 residues. Germline CDR1 and CDR2: MNHEY and SVGAGI. The chain's CDR3 is CASSYSAASQPEQYF. CDR3 in DNA: TGTGCCAGCAGTTACTCGGCAGCCTCCCAGCCCGAGCAGTACTTC.

The chain has TRBV6-5 and TRBJ2-5; TRBD1 agrees at 9 bases. V shed 6 bases, J shed 2 bases, and the junction held 7 bases outside the gene matches. Germline V lookup: CDR1 MNHEY, CDR2 SVGAGI. This CDR3 has 15 residues. The CDR3 protein is CASSSGQGHQETQYF. CDR3 nucleotides: TGTGCCAGCAGCTCAGGACAGGGGCATCAAGAGACCCAGTACTTC.

The CDR3 loop reads CASSPGLAGGWETQYF. The CDR3, as DNA: TGTGCCAGCAGCCCGGGACTAGCGGGAGGGTGGGAGACCCAGTACTTC. This chain connects TRBV7-6 to TRBJ2-5; 16 bases fit TRBD2. CDR3 length: 16 residues. Germline V gives CDR1 SGHVS, CDR2 FNYEAQ. V shed 5 bases and J 5 bases; nucleotides not matched to a gene: 5.

This sequence joins TRBV6-5 and TRBJ1-6; D is unclear. Germline lookup yields CDR1 MNHEY and CDR2 SVGAGI. The CDR3 is made up of 13 amino acids. Trimming pared 2 bases from V and 12 bases from J, leaving 11 bases between. The CDR3 nucleotides are TGTGCCAGCAGTTACACTGACCGTGGACCCCTCCACTTT. Its translation: CASSYTDRGPLHF.

The chain recombines TRBV7-2 with TRBJ1-3; D is unresolved. CDR1 is SGHTA, CDR2 FQGNSA, per germline. The V end was cut by 5 bases, the J end by 0 bases, with 8 bases between. CDR3 length equals 14 residues. The DNA of the CDR3 is TGTGCCAGCAGCCCTCAGATCTCTGGAAACACCATATATTTT. As protein: CASSPQISGNTIYF.

The chain has TRBV5-4 and TRBJ2-4; tentatively, D is TRBD1 (6 bases). This CDR3 comprises 13 residues. V lost 3 bases and J 10 bases, leaving 14 bases between the germline ends. CDR1 is SGHNT and CDR2 is YYREEE in the germline V gene (reference sequence). The CDR3 loop reads CASSWKSQGIQYF. The CDR3 nucleotides read TGTGCCAGCAGCTGGAAATCGCAGGGGATTCAGTACTTC.

For this clone: The likely explanation is a read error, given a far larger clone one base away. This chain uses TRBV7-9 with TRBJ1-1, with 7 nucleotides matching TRBD1. After removal of 2 bases from V and 6 bases from J, the junction contained 9 bases not matched to a gene. CDR3 size: 15 residues. The germline V gene has CDR1 SEHNR and CDR2 FQNEAQ (reference sequence). This CDR3 reads CASSLFGTEGSEAFF. The CDR3 DNA reads as TGTGCCAGCAGCTTATTCGGGACAGAGGGTTCTGAAGCTTTCTTT.

This chain uses TRBV18 with TRBJ2-7, with D possibly being TRBD2 (5 bases). The CDR3 consists of 12 residues. V shed 6 bases and J shed 7 bases, with 13 bases lying between them. The germline V gene has CDR1 KGHSH and CDR2 LQKENI. The CDR3 reads CASSRDLGEQYF. CDR3 sequence (DNA): TGTGCCAGCTCGAGGGATTTGGGGGAGCAGTACTTC.

The rearrangement uses TRBV9 and TRBJ1-5; D is perhaps TRBD1 (5 bases). The CDR3 is 15 residues long. V dropped 0 bases and J dropped 5 bases, with 12 bases sitting between them. Germline CDR1 SGDLS, CDR2 YYNGEE. CDR3 nucleotides: TGTGCCAGCAGCGTAGATCCCAGGGCGGATCAGCCCCAGCATTTT. Encoded protein: CASSVDPRADQPQHF.

This clone appeared a few times. CDR3 nucleotides: TGTGCCAGCAGCTTATCCTGGGCACACGAGCAGTACTTC. Its protein product is CASSLSWAHEQYF. This chain uses TRBV5-6 with TRBJ2-7; D gene uncertain. Germline V gene sequence: CDR1 SGHDT, CDR2 YYEEEE. CDR3 length: 13 residues. V lost 2 bases, J lost 5 bases, and 11 bases lay in between.

This clone was observed once. V gene TRBV10-3 combines with J gene TRBJ1-1; the match to TRBD1 covers 7 bases. The germline V gene encodes CDR1 ENHRY and CDR2 SYGVKD. The CDR3 covers 17 residues. J lost 1 base, V lost 0 bases, and 8 bases had no gene match. The chain's CDR3 is CAISESHPRDRNTEAFF. CDR3 DNA: TGTGCCATCAGTGAGTCGCACCCCCGGGACAGGAACACTGAAGCTTTCTTT.

The sample holds many counts of this clone. The chain links TRBV2 to TRBJ2-2, with D unresolved. The CDR3 loop spans 15 amino acids. Trimming left V 3 bases short and J 0 bases short, with 8 bases between. CDR1 and CDR2 (germline): SNHLY, FYNNEI. CDR3 sequence: CASSEAEPNTGELFF. The CDR3 coding sequence is TGTGCCAGCAGTGAGGCGGAACCGAACACCGGGGAGCTGTTTTTT.

In regard to this clone: This probably arose from a read error, given a far larger clone one base away. The V gene is TRBV30, the J gene TRBJ1-2; D is uncertain. V was cut by 2 bases and J by 7 bases, with 14 bases left in between. This CDR3 region has 13 residues. Germline CDR1 reads GTSNPN; CDR2 reads SVGIG (reference sequence). CDR3 bases: TGTGCCTGGAGTCCTGGCTTAAGCTGTGGCTACACCTTC. It codes for CAWSPGLSCGYTF.

As for this clone: This likely reflects a read error, since a far larger clone is one base away. The chain carries TRBV6-1 and TRBJ1-5; 7 nucleotides align to TRBD1. J lost 2 bases, V lost 6 bases, and 7 bases had no gene match. The CDR3 runs to 15 residues. Germline CDR1 is MNHNS and CDR2 is SASEGT. The CDR3 sequence: CASSPGQVGNQPQHF. DNA for the CDR3: TGTGCCAGCAGCCCAGGACAGGTCGGCAATCAGCCCCAGCATTTT.

The V and J genes are TRBV7-6 and TRBJ1-1; D is possibly TRBD1 (6 bases). The CDR3 has 14 amino acids. Germline V gene data show CDR1 as SGHVS and CDR2 as FNYEAQ. With 1 base removed from V and 5 bases from J, the gap between germline ends came to 11 bases. The CDR3 sequence: CASSLDRDWTEAFF. The CDR3 DNA sequence: TGTGCCAGCAGCTTAGACAGGGATTGGACTGAAGCTTTCTTT.

This clone appeared a single time. This probably arose from a read error, given a far larger clone one base away. V gene TRBV7-9 combines with J gene TRBJ2-3; D possibly corresponds to TRBD1 (7 bases). Germline CDR1 reads SEHNR; CDR2 reads FQNEAQ (reference sequence). Trimming left V 10 bases short and J 8 bases short, with 22 bases between. There are 14 residues in the CDR3. The CDR3 spells CAIHDGGGKGTQYF. Here the CDR3 DNA reads TGTGCCATCCACGACGGAGGGGGCAAGGGTACGCAGTATTTT.

The chain couples TRBV28 to TRBJ2-5; 9 bases agree with TRBD2. The better agreement between TRBJ2-7 and the DNA end casts doubt on the J call. The CDR3 is 15 residues long. The germline V gene encodes CDR1 MDHEN and CDR2 SYDVKM. Written as DNA, the CDR3 is TGTGCCAGCAGTCGTAGCGGGAGTCTCTCCTACGAGCAGTACTTC. Its protein is CASSRSGSLSYEQYF.